This record concerns one T cell receptor beta chain sequence. Each PCR reaction had synthetic TCR analog templates spiked into it. Sequenced by immunoSEQ multiplex PCR; TCRdb stores in-frame clones only, minus some. The profile shows approximately 55,000 clones, approximately 86% of them singletons. The junction had 16 bases not matched to a gene; V was cut back by 0 bases and J by 6 bases. This CDR3 region has 19 residues. The germline V gene has CDR1 SGHRS and CDR2 YFSETQ. This sample's time point: pretreatment peripheral blood. Patients' cancers were locally advanced or metastatic urothelial carcinomas. This sample was included in a study of PD-L1 blockade in urothelial cancer. Study context: Patients' prior chemotherapy regimens numbered 0 to 3.

This TCR derives from a man in his fifties or sixties with urothelial cancer. The sequenced sample was PBMCs, obtained around atezolizumab (anti-PD-L1) treatment. The V gene is TRBV5-1, the J gene TRBJ2-2, with 8 bases fitting TRBD1. Here the CDR3 reads CASSLARQGAQRGAGELFF. CDR3 in DNA: TGCGCCAGCAGCTTGGCCCGGCAGGGGGCTCAAAGAGGGGCCGGGGAGCTGTTTTTT.